This record concerns one T cell receptor (beta chain) sequence. Its antigen is unidentified. Naive-designated CD8 cells lacked CD45RO, were positively enriched for CCR7, and omitted terminally differentiated effector memory CD45RA+ cells. The data stem from a study of shared clonotypes between healthy human individuals. Study at large: A few men and a couple of women, aged 18 to 49, were donors. The study used three CD4 naive, three CD4 memory, two CD8 naive and one CD8 memory plate per donor.

Germline V gene sequence: CDR1 SGHTA, CDR2 FQGNSA. V dropped 5 bases and J dropped 2 bases, with 13 bases sitting between them. The CDR3 is 14 residues long. Points from the study as a whole: An expected dependence of interdonor clonotype sharing on sequencing depth was noted. For sorted subsets, rarefaction showed incomplete sequencing despite large depth.

Assay used: immunoSEQ multiplex PCR; TCRdb lists only in-frame clones, some missing. The table records some 800,000 clones, about 91% of them present only once. This clonotype originated in a man aged 30 to 39 in good health. This sequence joins TRBV7-2 and TRBJ2-7; no clear D. Input material: naive CD8+ T cells sorted from blood. The CDR3 nucleotides are TGTGCCAGCAGCGTACCGGGCCCAGCCTACGAGCAGTACTTC. Translated, it gives CASSVPGPAYEQYF.